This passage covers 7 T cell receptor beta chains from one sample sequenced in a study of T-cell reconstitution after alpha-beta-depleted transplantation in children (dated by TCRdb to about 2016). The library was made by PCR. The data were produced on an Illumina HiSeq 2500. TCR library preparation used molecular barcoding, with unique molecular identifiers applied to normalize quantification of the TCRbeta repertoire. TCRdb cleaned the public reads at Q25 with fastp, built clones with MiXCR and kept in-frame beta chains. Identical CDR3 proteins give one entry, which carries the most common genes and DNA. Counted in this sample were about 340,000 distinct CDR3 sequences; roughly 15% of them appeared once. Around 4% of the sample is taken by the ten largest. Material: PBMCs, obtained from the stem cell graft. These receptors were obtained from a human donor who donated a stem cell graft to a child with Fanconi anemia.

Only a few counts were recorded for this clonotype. The CDR3 loop is CASIPCPPLDEQYV. Here the CDR3 DNA reads TGTGCCAGCATCCCGTGTCCTCCTCTGGACGAGCAGTACGTC. The chain employs TRBV27 and TRBJ2-7; D remains ambiguous. V was pared by 7 bases and J by 5 bases, with 18 bases between. Germline CDR1 and CDR2: MNHEY and SMNVEV (reference sequence). The CDR3 contains 14 residues.

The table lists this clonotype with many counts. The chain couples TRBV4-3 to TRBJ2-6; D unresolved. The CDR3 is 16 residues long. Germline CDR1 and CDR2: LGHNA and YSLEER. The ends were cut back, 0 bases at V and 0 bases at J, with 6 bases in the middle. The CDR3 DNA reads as TGCGCCAGCAGCCAAGACAGAAGCTCTGGGGCCAACGTCCTGACTTTC. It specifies CASSQDRSSGANVLTF.

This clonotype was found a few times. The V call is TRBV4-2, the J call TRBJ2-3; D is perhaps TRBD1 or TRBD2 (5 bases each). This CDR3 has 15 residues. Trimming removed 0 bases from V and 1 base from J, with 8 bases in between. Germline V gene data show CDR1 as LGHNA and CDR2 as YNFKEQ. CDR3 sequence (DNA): TGTGCCAGCAGCCAAGAGGGACCACGCACAGATACGCAGTATTTT. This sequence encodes CASSQEGPRTDTQYF.

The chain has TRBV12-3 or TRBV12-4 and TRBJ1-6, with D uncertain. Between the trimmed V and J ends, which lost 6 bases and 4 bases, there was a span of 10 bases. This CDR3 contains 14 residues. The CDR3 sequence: CASRRGVYNSPLHF. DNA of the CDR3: TGTGCCAGCAGGCGAGGTGTTTATAATTCACCCCTCCACTTT.

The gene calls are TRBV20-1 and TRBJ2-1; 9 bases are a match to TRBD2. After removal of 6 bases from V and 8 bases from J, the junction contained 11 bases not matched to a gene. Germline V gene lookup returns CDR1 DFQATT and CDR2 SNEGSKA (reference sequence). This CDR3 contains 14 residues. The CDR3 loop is CSAERTAGGDEQFF. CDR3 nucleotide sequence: TGCAGTGCGGAGAGGACCGCGGGGGGGGATGAGCAGTTCTTC.

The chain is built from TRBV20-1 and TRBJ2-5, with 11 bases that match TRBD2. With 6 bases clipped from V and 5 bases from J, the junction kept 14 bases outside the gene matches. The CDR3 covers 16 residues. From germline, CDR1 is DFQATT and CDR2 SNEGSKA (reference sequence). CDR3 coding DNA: TGCAGTGCGCCGCCAAGACTAGCGGGGAGTTTGGAGACCCAGTACTTC. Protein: CSAPPRLAGSLETQYF.

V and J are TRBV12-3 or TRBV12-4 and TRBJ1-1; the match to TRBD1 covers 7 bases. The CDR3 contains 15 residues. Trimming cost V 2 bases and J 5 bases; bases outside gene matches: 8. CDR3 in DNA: TGTGCCAGCAGTTTAAAGGGGGCGAGAAGTACTGAAGCTTTCTTT. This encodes CASSLKGARSTEAFF.